The clone carrying this T cell receptor (beta chain) was found a few times. The sample is drawn from a study of identical twins. This CDR3 region has 14 residues. V trimming: 7 bases; J trimming: 8 bases; junction bases outside the gene matches: 6. Germline CDR1 LGHDT, CDR2 YNNKEL (reference sequence). TCRdb processed the 5' RACE reads anew with MiXCR; each CDR3 protein has one entry. The data hold fewer than 250,000 distinct CDR3 sequences, with roughly 9.4% observed a single time. The chain combines TRBV3-1 with TRBJ1-6; 9 bases line up with TRBD1. This TCR was recovered from a woman aged 18-30 years in good health. Sequenced sample: memory (CD45RO+) T cells sorted from blood. In DNA form, the CDR3 reads TGTGCCAGCACCGGGGACAGGGTCGATTCACCCCTCCACTTT. This translates into CASTGDRVDSPLHF.